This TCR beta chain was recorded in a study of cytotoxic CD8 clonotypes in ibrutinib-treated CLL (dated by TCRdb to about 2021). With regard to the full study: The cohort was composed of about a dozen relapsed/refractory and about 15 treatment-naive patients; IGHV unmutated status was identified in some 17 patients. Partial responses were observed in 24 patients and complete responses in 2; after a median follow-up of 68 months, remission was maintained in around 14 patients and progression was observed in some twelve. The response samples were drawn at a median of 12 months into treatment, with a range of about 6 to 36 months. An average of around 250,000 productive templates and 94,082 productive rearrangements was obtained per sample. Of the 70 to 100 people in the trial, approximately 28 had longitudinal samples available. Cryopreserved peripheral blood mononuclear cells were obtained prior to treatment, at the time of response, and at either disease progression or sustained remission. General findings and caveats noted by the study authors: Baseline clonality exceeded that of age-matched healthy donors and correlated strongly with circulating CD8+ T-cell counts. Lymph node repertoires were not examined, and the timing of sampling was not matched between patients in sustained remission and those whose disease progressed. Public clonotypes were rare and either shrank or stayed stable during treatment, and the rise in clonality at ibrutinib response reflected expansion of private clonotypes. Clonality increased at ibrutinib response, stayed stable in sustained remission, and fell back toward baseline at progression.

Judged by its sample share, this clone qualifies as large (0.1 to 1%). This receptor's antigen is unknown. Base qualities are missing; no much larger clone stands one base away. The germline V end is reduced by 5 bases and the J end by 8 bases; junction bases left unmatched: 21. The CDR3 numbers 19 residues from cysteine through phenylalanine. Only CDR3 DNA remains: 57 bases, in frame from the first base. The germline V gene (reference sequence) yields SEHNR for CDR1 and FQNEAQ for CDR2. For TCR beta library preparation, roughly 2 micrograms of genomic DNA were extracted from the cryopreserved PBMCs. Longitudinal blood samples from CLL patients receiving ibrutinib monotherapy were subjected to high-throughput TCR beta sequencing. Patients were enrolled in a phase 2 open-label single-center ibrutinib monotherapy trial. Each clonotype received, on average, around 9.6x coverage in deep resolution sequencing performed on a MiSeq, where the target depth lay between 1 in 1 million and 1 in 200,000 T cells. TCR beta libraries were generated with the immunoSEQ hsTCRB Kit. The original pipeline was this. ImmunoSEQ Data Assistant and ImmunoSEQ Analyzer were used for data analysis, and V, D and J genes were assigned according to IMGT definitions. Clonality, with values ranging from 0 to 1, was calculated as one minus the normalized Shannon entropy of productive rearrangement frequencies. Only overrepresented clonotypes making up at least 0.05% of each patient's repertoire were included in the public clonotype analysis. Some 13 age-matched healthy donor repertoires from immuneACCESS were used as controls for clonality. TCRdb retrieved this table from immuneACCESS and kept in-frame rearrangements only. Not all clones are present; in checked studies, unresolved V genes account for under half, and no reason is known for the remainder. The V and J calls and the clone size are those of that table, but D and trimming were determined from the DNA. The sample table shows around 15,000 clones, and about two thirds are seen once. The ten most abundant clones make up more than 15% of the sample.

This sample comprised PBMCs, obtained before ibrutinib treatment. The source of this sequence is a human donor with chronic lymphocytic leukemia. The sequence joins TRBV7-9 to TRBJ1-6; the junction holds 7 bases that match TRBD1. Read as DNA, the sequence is TGTGCCAGCAGCCGAAACAGGGGACCCAGCGCTGAAATGGATTCACCCCTCCACTTT. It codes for CASSRNRGPSAEMDSPLHF.